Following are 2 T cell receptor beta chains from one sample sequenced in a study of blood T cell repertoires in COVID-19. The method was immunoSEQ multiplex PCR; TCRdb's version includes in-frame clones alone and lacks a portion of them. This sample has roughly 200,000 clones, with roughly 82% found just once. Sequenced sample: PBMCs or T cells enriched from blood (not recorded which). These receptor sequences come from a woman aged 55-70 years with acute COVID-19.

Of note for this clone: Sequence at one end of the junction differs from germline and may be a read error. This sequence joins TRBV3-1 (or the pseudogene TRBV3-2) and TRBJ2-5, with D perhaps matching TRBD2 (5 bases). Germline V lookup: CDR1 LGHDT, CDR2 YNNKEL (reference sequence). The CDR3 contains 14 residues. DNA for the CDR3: TGTGCCAGCAGCCAAGGAGGAGAGTGGTCCAGCGGTGACTTC. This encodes CASSQGGEWSSGDF.

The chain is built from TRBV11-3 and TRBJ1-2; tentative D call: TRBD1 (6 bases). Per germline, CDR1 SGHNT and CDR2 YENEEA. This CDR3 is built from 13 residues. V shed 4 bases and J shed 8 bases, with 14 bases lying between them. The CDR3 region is CASSSTQGYGYTF. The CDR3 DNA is TGTGCCAGCAGCTCTACACAGGGATACGGCTACACCTTC.